Shown below are 5 T cell receptor beta chains from a single sample sequenced in a study of T cell changes during pregnancy in multiple sclerosis. Libraries were prepared by immunoSEQ multiplex PCR; TCRdb keeps only in-frame clonotypes and omits some of them. The sample contains about 110,000 clones, about 89% of which appear only once. The input for sequencing was peripheral blood, taken before pregnancy. The receptors were gathered from a female donor with multiple sclerosis, enrolled in a pregnancy study.

V usage is TRBV5-6 and J usage is TRBJ1-2; no clear D gene. CDR1 and CDR2 from the germline V gene are SGHDT and YYEEEE. The V end was cut by 0 bases, the J end by 4 bases, with 13 bases between. The CDR3 extends over 15 amino acids. The CDR3 protein is CASSLASGGSYGYTF. The CDR3 nucleotides are TGTGCCAGCAGCTTGGCGAGCGGAGGCAGCTATGGCTACACCTTC.

This chain connects TRBV7-9 to TRBJ1-5; 7 nucleotides line up with TRBD1. There are 15 residues in the CDR3. CDR1 and CDR2 from the germline V gene are SEHNR and FQNEAQ (reference sequence). Losses at the gene ends were 1 base for V and 5 bases for J; bases not matched to a gene: 5. The CDR3 loop reads CASSLGPTGDQPQHF. CDR3 DNA sequence: TGTGCCAGCAGCTTAGGGCCTACAGGGGATCAGCCCCAGCATTTT.

CDR3 sequence: CAIHSGGINSPLHF. The CDR3 DNA sequence: TGTGCCATCCACTCAGGGGGAATTAATTCACCCCTCCACTTT. This rearrangement joins TRBV6-6 to TRBJ1-6; 7 bases align to TRBD1. Germline CDR1 MNHNY, CDR2 SVGAGI (reference sequence). The J segment lost 6 bases and the V segment lost 10 bases, leaving 9 bases of the junction unmatched. This CDR3 has 14 amino acids.

The chain combines TRBV15 with TRBJ1-1, with a possible D match to TRBD1 (5 bases). The germline V gene encodes CDR1 LNHNV and CDR2 YYDKDF (reference sequence). The CDR3 is made up of 14 amino acids. V was clipped by 6 bases and J by 2 bases, with 13 bases between them. The CDR3, as DNA: TGTGCCACCAGTGGTGACAGACCCAACACTGAAGCTTTCTTT. Protein: CATSGDRPNTEAFF.

The V and J genes are TRBV19 and TRBJ1-3; TRBD1 might be the D (5 bases). CDR1 and CDR2 (germline): LNHDA, SQIVND (reference sequence). Trimming took 2 bases from V and 0 from J, leaving 8 bases between them. CDR3 size: 15 residues. The CDR3 spells CASSITGISGNTIYF. The CDR3 DNA sequence: TGTGCCAGTAGTATAACAGGAATCTCTGGAAACACCATATATTTT. Full variable domain (remainder filled in from reference TRBV19 and TRBJ1-3): DGGITQSPKYLFRKEGQNVTLSCEQNLNHDAMYWYRQDPGQGLRLIYYSQIVNDFQKGDIAEGYSVSREKKESFPLTVTSAQKNPTAFYLCASSITGISGNTIYFGEGSWLTVV.